The source of this TCR beta chain is a study of T cells in Graves' hyperthyroidism and ophthalmopathy. Germline lookup yields CDR1 MNHNS and CDR2 SASEGT. The trim removed 9 bases at V and 6 bases at J, leaving 10 bases unmatched. There are 15 residues in the CDR3. Many counts were recorded for this clonotype. Authors of the study amplified TCR beta CDR3 regions from RNA transcripts. RT-PCR in the first round (using the HTBI primer set) targeted the TCR CDR3. TCRdb used MiXCR to reprocess the multiplex PCR reads, holding one entry per CDR3 protein. The sample lists about 420,000 distinct CDR3 sequences, roughly an eighth occurring once.

The TCR was taken from a woman in her late teens or twenties with Graves' hyperthyroidism. The V call is TRBV6-1, the J call TRBJ2-1, with 11 nucleotides matching TRBD2. The sample was blood. The chain's CDR3 is CASTISSGRFNEQFF. The CDR3 nucleotides are TGTGCCAGTACCATCTCTAGCGGGAGGTTCAATGAGCAGTTCTTC.